This T cell receptor beta chain appears in the sequencing data of a study of T cell responses to AZD1222 COVID-19 vaccine. The CDR3 is made up of 15 amino acids. Germline V gene sequence: CDR1 LNHDA, CDR2 SQIVND (reference sequence). Germline trimming cut 3 bases from V and 6 bases from J; bases unmatched to any gene: 5. Clones were sequenced by immunoSEQ multiplex PCR, and TCRdb holds only the in-frame ones, with some missing. The table lists over 100,000 clones, approximately 90% of them singletons, with 6.9% in the top ten. The chain has TRBV19 and TRBJ2-1; 10 bases match TRBD2. Material: peripheral blood, obtained on day 0 of AZD1222 vaccination. The TCR comes from an adult in good health. CDR3 protein: CASSMVSGGGNEQFF. The CDR3 nucleotides read TGTGCCAGTAGTATGGTCAGCGGGGGGGGCAATGAGCAGTTCTTC.